This is a list of T cell receptor beta chains from one sample in a study of blood T cells in healthy people across ages. TCRdb re-derived calls from the 5' RACE reads in MiXCR, one entry per CDR3 protein. The repertoire holds approximately 780,000 distinct CDR3 sequences, around 25% seen once, with over 2.5% in the top ten. These data were also filed under a second study, of T cells of mothers and their children.

The sequenced sample consisted of blood. The source of these receptors is a boy aged 5 to 17 in good health. The CDR3 runs from the conserved cysteine through the conserved F or W. D genes are given only for firm matches. The size field is filled for only some rows; it gives once, few, many or a size class.

TRBJ1-1,NA,few,TRBV29-1,CSSRYRNGVAEAFF,TGCAGCTCAAGATACCGCAACGGGGTCGCTGAAGCTTTCTTT
TRBJ2-5,TRBD2,NA,TRBV12-3/TRBV12-4,CASSLGRLAGGQGQETQYF,TGTGCCAGCAGTCTTGGGAGACTAGCGGGGGGGCAGGGGCAAGAGACCCAGTACTTC
TRBJ2-1,TRBD2,NA,TRBV5-1,CASSLAGGGAYNEQFF,TGCGCCAGCAGCTTGGCCGGTGGGGGGGCCTACAATGAGCAGTTCTTC
TRBJ2-1,NA,medium-sized,TRBV28,CASSFDWEQFF,TGTGCCAGCAGTTTCGACTGGGAGCAGTTCTTC
TRBJ2-5,TRBD1,few,TRBV5-1,CASSTTGTAVQETQYF,TGCGCCAGCAGCACAACAGGGACAGCGGTCCAAGAGACCCAGTACTTC
TRBJ2-7,NA,few,TRBV16,CASSQPGRGFLRGQYF,TGTGCCAGCAGCCAACCGGGAAGGGGGTTCCTACGAGGGCAGTACTTC
TRBJ2-1,TRBD1,few,TRBV19,CASTLGQGMGNEQFF,TGTGCCAGTACCCTGGGACAGGGGATGGGCAATGAGCAGTTCTTC
TRBJ1-1,NA,NA,TRBV15,CATNERGVNTEAFF,TGTGCCACCAACGAGAGAGGGGTGAACACTGAAGCTTTCTTT
TRBJ2-1,TRBD1,few,TRBV12-3/TRBV12-4,CASSPTGAGEQFF,TGTGCCAGCAGCCCGACAGGGGCGGGTGAGCAGTTCTTC
TRBJ1-1,NA,few,TRBV15,CATSRAQFMNTEAFF,TGTGCCACCAGCAGAGCACAGTTCATGAACACTGAAGCTTTCTTT
TRBJ1-6,TRBD1,few,TRBV7-2,CASSYLQGQRSPLHF,TGTGCCAGCAGCTACTTACAGGGGCAGCGATCACCCCTCCACTTT
TRBJ2-6,NA,NA,TRBV12-3/TRBV12-4,CASSLRDTGANVLTF,TGTGCCAGCAGCCTCCGGGACACCGGGGCCAACGTCCTGACTTTC
TRBJ1-2,NA,few,TRBV12-3/TRBV12-4,CASFHSHYGYTF,TGTGCCAGCTTCCACTCACACTATGGCTACACCTTC
TRBJ2-3,TRBD2,few,TRBV28,CASSGPRGEGTDTQYF,TGTGCCAGCAGTGGCCCCCGGGGGGAGGGGACAGATACGCAGTATTTT
TRBJ2-1,TRBD1,few,TRBV20-1,CSARDSTTYNEQFF,TGCAGTGCCAGGGACAGCACAACCTACAATGAGCAGTTCTTC
TRBJ2-7,NA,few,TRBV5-1,CASSLDAQRLDEQYF,TGCGCCAGCAGCTTGGACGCCCAGAGATTGGACGAGCAGTACTTC
TRBJ1-6,NA,NA,TRBV6-1,CASSEPRWPPLHF,TGTGCCAGCAGTGAGCCCAGGTGGCCACCCCTCCACTTT
TRBJ1-6,NA,few,TRBV12-3/TRBV12-4,CASSRMGTGYSPLHF,TGTGCCAGCAGTCGAATGGGGACGGGTTATTCACCCCTCCACTTT
TRBJ1-2,NA,NA,TRBV29-1,CSVDMGQGGGYTF,TGCAGCGTTGACATGGGGCAGGGAGGTGGCTACACCTTC
TRBJ2-7,TRBD2,medium-sized,TRBV12-3/TRBV12-4,CATASGVTYEQYF,TGTGCCACCGCCAGCGGGGTCACCTACGAGCAGTACTTC
TRBJ1-1,NA,NA,TRBV25-1,CASSPRGRGGTEAFF,TGTGCCAGCAGCCCCCGGGGTCGGGGAGGAACTGAAGCTTTCTTT
TRBJ1-1,NA,NA,TRBV12-3/TRBV12-4,CASSRDQGEITEAFF,TGTGCCAGCAGCCGCGATCAGGGAGAAATCACTGAAGCTTTCTTT
TRBJ2-5,NA,NA,TRBV9,CASSVGLGGGETQYF,TGTGCCAGCAGCGTCGGTTTAGGAGGGGGCGAGACCCAGTACTTC
TRBJ1-2,NA,NA,TRBV9,CASSVSDGQGYTF,TGTGCCAGCAGCGTATCGGATGGGCAGGGCTACACCTTC
TRBJ2-4,NA,few,TRBV2,CASRGLYEGARNIQYF,TGTGCCAGCAGGGGCCTGTACGAGGGTGCGAGAAACATTCAGTACTTC
TRBJ2-1,TRBD2,NA,TRBV7-3,CASSPSYSGGEQFF,TGTGCCAGCAGCCCATCCTATAGCGGGGGGGAGCAGTTCTTC
TRBJ2-4,NA,few,TRBV5-8,CASSFTVKNIQYF,TGTGCCAGCAGCTTTACGGTGAAAAACATTCAGTACTTC
TRBJ1-2,NA,few,TRBV6-6,CASSLWGVRDYTF,TGTGCCAGCAGTCTCTGGGGGGTCAGAGACTACACCTTC
TRBJ2-1,TRBD2,NA,TRBV27,CASSRGTSGNNEQFF,TGTGCCAGCAGTAGAGGGACTAGCGGGAACAATGAGCAGTTCTTC
TRBJ2-4,TRBD1,few,TRBV2,CASSGQDRNIQYF,TGTGCCAGCAGTGGACAGGACAGGAACATTCAGTACTTC
TRBJ2-7,TRBD2,NA,TRBV28,CASTQGSGGEKQYF,TGTGCCAGCACCCAGGGAAGTGGGGGGGAGAAGCAGTACTTC
TRBJ2-1,TRBD2,few,TRBV5-1,CASSLDSGGLYNEQFF,TGCGCCAGCAGCTTGGATAGCGGGGGGCTCTACAATGAGCAGTTCTTC
TRBJ2-4,NA,few,TRBV11-2,CASSPPAAKNIQYF,TGTGCCAGCAGCCCCCCGGCGGCCAAAAACATTCAGTACTTC
TRBJ2-6,TRBD1,many,TRBV7-9,CASSQTGSGANVLTF,TGTGCCAGCAGCCAGACAGGGTCTGGGGCCAACGTCCTGACTTTC
TRBJ1-4,NA,few,TRBV4-1,CASSQPQGTANEKLFF,TGCGCCAGCAGCCAACCCCAGGGGACGGCTAATGAAAAACTGTTTTTT
TRBJ1-5,NA,few,TRBV3-1,CASSQGGDDQPQHF,TGTGCCAGCAGCCAAGGGGGGGATGATCAGCCCCAGCATTTT
TRBJ2-3,TRBD2,NA,TRBV10-1,CASSKGLAGPTDTQYF,TGCGCCAGCAGCAAGGGACTAGCGGGGCCGACAGATACGCAGTATTTT
TRBJ2-7,NA,few,TRBV7-2,CASSLGQPPYEQYF,TGTGCCAGCAGCTTAGGGCAACCGCCCTACGAGCAGTACTTC
TRBJ2-7,NA,few,TRBV28,CASSLLRNEQYF,TGTGCCAGCAGTTTATTGAGGAACGAGCAGTACTTC
TRBJ2-5,NA,NA,TRBV2,CASSEVTVQETQYF,TGTGCCAGCAGTGAAGTGACGGTTCAAGAGACCCAGTACTTC
TRBJ1-4,TRBD1,NA,TRBV2,CASSVYRGAQEKLFF,TGTGCCAGCAGTGTGTACAGGGGGGCGCAAGAAAAACTGTTTTTT
TRBJ2-1,NA,NA,TRBV29-1,CSVDRGLGKMNEQFF,TGCAGCGTTGATAGGGGCCTCGGGAAAATGAATGAGCAGTTCTTC
TRBJ2-3,TRBD1,few,TRBV24-1,CATSDLGQGGTDTQYF,TGTGCCACCAGTGACCTCGGACAGGGGGGCACAGATACGCAGTATTTT
TRBJ2-3,NA,NA,TRBV10-2,CASSEVETDTQYF,TGCGCCAGCAGTGAGGTCGAGACAGATACGCAGTATTTT
TRBJ2-7,NA,NA,TRBV2,CASSPSYSYEQYF,TGTGCCAGCAGTCCCAGTTACTCCTACGAGCAGTACTTC
TRBJ1-5,NA,few,TRBV4-1,CASSQTRGGNQPQHF,TGCGCCAGCAGCCAAACTCGAGGGGGCAATCAGCCCCAGCATTTT
TRBJ2-2,NA,few,TRBV5-1,CASSLERIGELFF,TGCGCCAGCAGCTTGGAGCGGATCGGGGAGCTGTTTTTT